This entry features one T cell receptor (beta chain) sequence. This clonotype was seen a handful of times. Its antigen is currently not known. The sample holds no much larger clone one base away, and base qualities are not on file. These data originate in a study of T cells in Graves' hyperthyroidism and ophthalmopathy (dated by TCRdb to the late 2010s). Regarding the research as a whole: Peripheral blood was sampled at the time of initial diagnosis, prior to any treatment. TCR V-J signatures able to tell the groups apart were searched for in a discovery cohort of 90 to 100 patients, of whom 40 to 45 had Graves' ophthalmopathy and roughly 59 had stable Graves' hyperthyroidism. An independent validation cohort of under 20 hyperthyroidism patients and 15 or so patients who later progressed to ophthalmopathy tested prospective prediction of ophthalmopathy. For training and testing, the 100 patients in the discovery cohort were randomly divided in a 7:3 ratio. In addition, the study compared T-cell repertoires in thyroid tissue and in blood from several Graves' hyperthyroidism patients. After sampling, hyperthyroidism patients received methimazole starting at 30 mg daily, and ophthalmopathy patients received high-dose intravenous methylprednisolone. The paper reports TCR Vbeta CDR3 sequencing of fewer than 150 peripheral blood samples: fewer than 50 ophthalmopathy, approximately 74 hyperthyroidism and about 17 progressor patients. Study-level results and caveats: No statistical method was used to fix the sample size in advance, and group allocation was not hidden from the investigators. During validation, the model predicted progression to ophthalmopathy a median of approximately 7 months ahead of onset, with approximately 71% sensitivity and about 75% specificity. A 13 V-J signature model separated ophthalmopathy from stable hyperthyroidism, with over 85% sensitivity and about 81% specificity in cross-validation and 80%/75% in testing. Most expanded thyroid clonotypes (frequency above 0.001) were also detected in blood, a finding suggesting that blood repertoires may reflect thyroid immune responses.

TCR beta CDR3 regions were amplified from RNA transcripts. For the first round of RT-PCR on the TCR CDR3, the HTBI primer set was used together with the Qiagen OneStep RT-PCR kit. The libraries were constructed in a second round of multiplex PCR and then size-selected and purified. Sequencing of the libraries was done on an Illumina HiSeq2000 using paired-end 100 bp reads. For the original study's pipeline: SOAPnuke was used to process the raw data, removing reads that contained adapters or uncalled bases, had a mean Phred below 15, or lacked an exact match to the constant primer or identifier. COPE v1.2.5 was used to merge the high-quality paired reads, and each unique nucleotide sequence was defined as a clonotype. MiTCR v1.1 was used to align the clonotypes against IMGT TRBV, TRBD and TRBJ reference segments. The analysis was restricted to V-J combinations with a frequency above 0.0001, which together covered about 99% of the repertoires. The TCS score was defined as the ratio of F50 (clonal expansion) to E x V (chaos), calculated using BLOSUM62-based TCRdist between CDR3 peptides within each V-J. Welch's t-statistics and random forest reduced 450 to 600 V-J features to 13, which were used in a naive Bayes classifier (R e1071). TCRdb reworked the public reads: Q25 trimming with fastp, MiXCR clone assembly, productive beta chains retained. Here each entry gathers all rows of one CDR3 protein and keeps the most common genes and DNA. The V and J calls reflect TCRdb's pipeline rather than the authors' work. This sample has over 700,000 distinct CDR3 sequences in its table, and around a sixth of those were observed once. The ten biggest clones cover 16% of the sample.

CDR1 and CDR2 are drawn from the germline V gene: SGHRS, YFSETQ. The CDR3 goes from the cysteine to the phenylalanine over 13 residues. Only CDR3 DNA remains: 39 bases, in frame from the first base. V lost 4 bases and J lost 4 bases; the stretch between them is 11 bases long. Hyperthyroidism patients were newly diagnosed, had a disease duration of under 2 months, and were aged 18 to 65 years. Any patient with an uncontrolled infection, another autoimmune disease, pregnancy or lactation was excluded. Diagnoses were based on clinical symptoms, serum thyroxine and TRAb, thyroid ultrasound and orbital computed tomography. For progressor patients, blood was drawn at the first diagnosis of hyperthyroidism, before any ophthalmopathy symptoms had appeared. Ficoll-Paque density gradient centrifugation was used to isolate PBMCs from around 10 ml of fresh peripheral blood. Progressor patients were initially diagnosed with Graves' hyperthyroidism and developed ophthalmopathy during follow-up. Total RNA was extracted using Trizol reagent, and RNA quality was assessed on an Agilent 2100 Bioanalyzer.

Sample: blood. The receptor's source is a woman aged 45-65 years with Graves' hyperthyroidism that later progressed to Graves' ophthalmopathy. The chain joins TRBV5-1 to TRBJ1-2, with no confident D gene call. The DNA sequence is TGCGCCAGCAGCGCCGGCGGGATCTATGGCTACACCTTC. This sequence encodes CASSAGGIYGYTF.